The following is a T cell receptor (beta chain) sequence with its context. This clonotype was seen only a few times. No cognate antigen has been identified for it. The input lacks base qualities; no much larger clone sits a single base away. The germline V gene specifies MNHNS as CDR1 and SASEGT as CDR2. The CDR3 numbers 12 residues from cysteine through phenylalanine. Left in the record is the CDR3 DNA by itself, 36 bases read in frame from the first base. V lost 3 bases and J lost 9 bases, and the count of bases not matched to a germline gene is 1. TCRdb shows the sequencer as Illumina HiSeq 2500. Quantitative 5'-RACE with molecular barcodes was used to prepare TCR beta libraries. From the authors' description of their analysis: A new computational method based on a probabilistic model of VDJ rearrangement was used to identify disease-linked TCR variants. TCRdb reran the public reads through fastp at Q25 and MiXCR, keeping productive beta chains. Rows matching on CDR3 protein sequence are summarized as one entry with the most common DNA and genes. TCRdb, rather than the study authors, made the V and J calls. Counted in this sample were 700,000 to 850,000 distinct CDR3 sequences; 12% of them appeared once. The top ten constitute 0.51% of the sample.

This record belongs to a study of CD8 T cells in ankylosing spondylitis (dated by TCRdb to the late 2010s). Regarding the study in general: To find TCR variants linked to disease, the study profiled T cell receptor beta repertoires in ankylosing spondylitis patients and healthy donors. Samples of peripheral blood were taken, and for ankylosing spondylitis patients, synovial fluid was collected as well. In total, the full study cohort was made up of 100 to 140 healthy donors and 25 to 30 ankylosing spondylitis patients.

The research as a whole found: A CD8+ phenotype was shown by the disease-linked clones, which were found at relatively low frequencies in peripheral blood. A TCR beta motif of several highly homologous amino acid variants appeared characteristic of blood from ankylosing spondylitis patients. Some motif variants were previously reported in synovial fluid and blood of reactive arthritis patients, suggesting common disease-initiation mechanisms. Significant enrichment of the disease-linked clones was reported in matched synovial fluid samples from ankylosing spondylitis patients.

The sequencing input was blood, either unsorted or a sorted T cell fraction (not recorded which). The chain is encoded by TRBV6-1 joined to TRBJ2-1; TRBD2 matches 8 bases in the middle. This receptor was obtained from a male donor with ankylosing spondylitis. In nucleotides, the sequence is TGTGCCAGCAGTGATAGCGGGATTGAGCAGTTCTTC. This is translated as CASSDSGIEQFF.